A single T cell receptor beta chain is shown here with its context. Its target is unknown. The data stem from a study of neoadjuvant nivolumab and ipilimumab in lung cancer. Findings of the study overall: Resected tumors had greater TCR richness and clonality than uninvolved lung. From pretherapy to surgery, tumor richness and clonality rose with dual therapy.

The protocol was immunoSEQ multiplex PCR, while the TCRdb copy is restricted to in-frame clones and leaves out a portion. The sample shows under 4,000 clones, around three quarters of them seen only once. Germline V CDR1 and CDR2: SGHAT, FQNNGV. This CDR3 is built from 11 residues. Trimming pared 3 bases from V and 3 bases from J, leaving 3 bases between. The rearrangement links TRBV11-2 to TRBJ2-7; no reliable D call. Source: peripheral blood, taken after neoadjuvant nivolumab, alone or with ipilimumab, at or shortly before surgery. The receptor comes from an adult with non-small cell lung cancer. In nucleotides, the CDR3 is TGTGCCAGCAGCTTCTACTACGAGCAGTACTTC. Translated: CASSFYYEQYF. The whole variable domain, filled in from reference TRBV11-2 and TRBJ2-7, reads EAGVAQSPRYKIIEKRQSVAFWCNPISGHATLYWYQQILGQGPKLLIQFQNNGVVDDSQLPKDRFSAERLKGVDSTLKIQPAKLEDSAVYLCASSFYYEQYFGPGTRLTVT.